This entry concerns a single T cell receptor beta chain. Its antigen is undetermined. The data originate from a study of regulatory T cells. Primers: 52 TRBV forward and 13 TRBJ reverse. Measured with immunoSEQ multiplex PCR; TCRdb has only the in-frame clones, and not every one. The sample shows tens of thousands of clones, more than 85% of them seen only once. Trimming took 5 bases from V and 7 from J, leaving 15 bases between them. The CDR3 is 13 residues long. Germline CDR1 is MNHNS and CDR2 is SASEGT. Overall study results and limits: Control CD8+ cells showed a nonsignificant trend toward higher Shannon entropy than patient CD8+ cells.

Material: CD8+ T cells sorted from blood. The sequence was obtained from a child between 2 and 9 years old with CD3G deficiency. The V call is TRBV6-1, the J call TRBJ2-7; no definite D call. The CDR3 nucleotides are TGTGCCAGCAGTACTTACGGGTCCCGGGAGCAGTACTTC. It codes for CASSTYGSREQYF.